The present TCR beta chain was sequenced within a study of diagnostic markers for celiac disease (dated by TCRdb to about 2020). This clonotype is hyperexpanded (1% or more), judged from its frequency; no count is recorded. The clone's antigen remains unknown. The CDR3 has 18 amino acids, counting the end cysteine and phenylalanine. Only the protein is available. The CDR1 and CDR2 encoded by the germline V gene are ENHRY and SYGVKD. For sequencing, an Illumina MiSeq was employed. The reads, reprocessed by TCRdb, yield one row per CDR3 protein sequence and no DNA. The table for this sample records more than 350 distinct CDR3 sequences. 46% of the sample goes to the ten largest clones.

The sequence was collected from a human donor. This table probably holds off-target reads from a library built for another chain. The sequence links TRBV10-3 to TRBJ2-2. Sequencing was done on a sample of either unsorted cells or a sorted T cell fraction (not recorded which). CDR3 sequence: CAISEGVRTQGVPGELFF.